The 10 T cell receptor beta chains below come from one sample, sequenced in a study of blood T cell repertoires in COVID-19. Assay used: immunoSEQ multiplex PCR; TCRdb lists only in-frame clones, some missing. The sample yields roughly 50,000 clones, 75% to 90% seen once. Sequencing used peripheral blood. The receptors here all came from a man between 70 and 80 years old with acute or convalescent COVID-19.

The J gene is TRBJ1-2, the V gene TRBV5-1; the D gene is possibly TRBD1 (6 bases). Germline loops: CDR1 SGHRS, CDR2 YFSETQ. CDR3 length equals 13 residues. V lost 4 bases to trimming and J lost 4 bases, with 11 bases between them. The CDR3 loop reads CASSRDNSYGYTF. CDR3 sequence (DNA): TGCGCCAGCAGCCGGGACAATAGCTATGGCTACACCTTC. Complete variable domain (other parts from reference TRBV5-1 and TRBJ1-2): KAGVTQTPRYLIKTRGQQVTLSCSPISGHRSVSWYQQTPGQGLQFLFEYFSETQRNKGNFPGRFSGRQFSNSRSEMNVSTLELGDSALYLCASSRDNSYGYTFGSGTRLTVV.

J is TRBJ2-3 and V is TRBV15; TRBD1 is a possible D gene (5 bases). The germline V gene encodes CDR1 LNHNV and CDR2 YYDKDF (reference sequence). The V end lost 5 bases, the J end lost 4 bases, and 13 bases lay between the germline ends. The CDR3 sequence is 14 residues long. In DNA form, the CDR3 reads TGTGCCACCAGCTTCAGGGTAGGCCCAGATACGCAGTATTTT. It is translated as CATSFRVGPDTQYF.

This clone appeared once. The chain joins TRBV24-1 to TRBJ2-1; 8 bases fit TRBD1. The ends lost 0 bases at V and 7 bases at J; junction bases unmatched: 4. The CDR3 is 15 residues long. Looked up from germline, CDR1 is KGHDR and CDR2 is SFDVKD. As DNA, the CDR3 is TGTGCCACCAGTGATTTGGGACAGGGTGATAATGAGCAGTTCTTC. Translated, it gives CATSDLGQGDNEQFF.

The gene calls are TRBV7-3 and TRBJ1-1; no definite D call. The CDR3 consists of 13 residues. In germline, CDR1 is SGHTA, CDR2 FQGTGA. The V gene lost 3 bases and the J gene lost 1 base, with 6 bases spanning the gap. The CDR3 is CASSFAANTEAFF. Written as DNA, the CDR3 is TGTGCCAGCAGCTTCGCGGCGAACACTGAAGCTTTCTTT.

This rearrangement joins TRBV10-3 to TRBJ2-7; D may be TRBD1 (6 bases). V lost 0 bases to trimming and J lost 4 bases, with 13 bases between them. CDR3 size: 15 residues. Germline loops: CDR1 ENHRY, CDR2 SYGVKD. The CDR3 protein is CAISESPLQGYEQYF. The CDR3 DNA follows: TGTGCCATCAGTGAGTCCCCCTTACAGGGTTACGAGCAGTACTTC.

The chain uses TRBV10-1 and TRBJ2-2; 8 bases agree with TRBD2. V was pared by 3 bases and J by 9 bases, with 12 bases of the junction left unmatched. Looked up from germline, CDR1 is WNHNN and CDR2 is SYGVQD (reference sequence). This CDR3 comprises 16 residues. This chain's CDR3 is CASSESRTSGYRELFF. CDR3 DNA sequence: TGCGCCAGCAGTGAAAGTAGAACTAGCGGTTACAGGGAGCTGTTTTTT.

By its share, this clone is medium-sized (0.01 to 0.1%). The DNA of the CDR3 is TGTGCCAGCAGCCAGCAAAGGGGCTGGTACGAGCAGTACTTC. It translates to CASSQQRGWYEQYF. This chain links TRBV3-1 (or the pseudogene TRBV3-2) with TRBJ2-7, with D maybe TRBD1 (5 bases). There are 14 residues in the CDR3. Germline values: CDR1 LGHDT, CDR2 YNNKEL (reference sequence). The V end lost 3 bases, the J end lost 4 bases, and 13 bases lay between the germline ends.

The table lists this clone with many counts. The rearrangement uses TRBV13 and TRBJ1-2; D may be TRBD1 (5 bases). Trimming took 2 bases from V and 4 from J, leaving 8 bases between them. The CDR3 is 13 amino acids. CDR1 and CDR2 from the germline V gene are PRHDT and FYEKMQ (reference sequence). CDR3 loop: CASSLPGGYGYTF. CDR3 in DNA: TGTGCCAGCAGCTTACCGGGGGGCTATGGCTACACCTTC.

The CDR3 DNA is TGTGCCAGCAGCAGGACAGGGGGCAGGGAGCCCCAGCATTTT. As protein: CASSRTGGREPQHF. This sequence joins TRBV13 and TRBJ1-5, with TRBD1 matching over 11 bases. This CDR3 contains 14 residues. V gave up 5 bases and J gave up 8 bases; unmatched junction bases: 5. Germline CDR1 reads PRHDT; CDR2 reads FYEKMQ (reference sequence).

The rearrangement joins TRBV28 to TRBJ1-1; 12 nucleotides agree with TRBD1. The CDR3 runs 16 residues. CDR1 and CDR2 (germline): MDHEN, SYDVKM. Trimming removed 4 bases from V and 4 bases from J; junction bases left unmatched: 7. This CDR3 reads CASSSGTGGFGTEAFF. The CDR3 DNA reads as TGTGCCAGCAGTTCTGGGACAGGGGGCTTTGGCACTGAAGCTTTCTTT. The complete variable domain, with remaining parts taken from reference TRBV28 and TRBJ1-1, reads DVKVTQSSRYLVKRTGEKVFLECVQDMDHENMFWYRQDPGLGLRLIYFSYDVKMKEKGDIPEGYSVSREKKERFSLILESASTNQTSMYLCASSSGTGGFGTEAFFGQGTRLTVV.